This TCR beta chain was documented in a study of T cell changes during pregnancy in multiple sclerosis. Clones were sequenced by immunoSEQ multiplex PCR, and TCRdb holds only the in-frame ones, with some missing. Among 55,000 to 65,000 clones listed, nearly 95% were seen once. CDR1 is SGHDT and CDR2 is YYEEEE in the germline V gene. The CDR3 runs 15 residues. V was cut by 2 bases and J by 0 bases, with 9 bases left in between. Sequencing was performed on CD8+ T cells from peripheral blood mononuclear cells, taken in the third trimester of pregnancy. The TCR originated in a female donor with multiple sclerosis, enrolled in a pregnancy study. The rearrangement links TRBV5-6 to TRBJ2-4, with unresolved D. The CDR3: CASSLQPLAKNIQYF. The CDR3 coding sequence is TGTGCCAGCAGCTTACAGCCTCTAGCCAAAAACATTCAGTACTTC.